This T cell receptor (beta chain) derives from a study of blood T cell repertoires in COVID-19. Overall study context: The samples span acute and convalescent COVID-19 from the United States, Italy and Spain. From T cells, B-cell-depleted T cells, or PBMCs came the material, which was cDNA or gDNA.

Original methodology: Reference gene primer amplification yielded estimated nucleated cell counts. Some clones are missing from TCRdb's copy, which holds only in-frame ones; the method was immunoSEQ multiplex PCR. Clone size and V and J calls were adopted from that table, with D and trimming inferred from the DNA. The sample consists of around 300,000 clones, roughly 84% of them appearing once. The sequencing sample was made of peripheral blood. This receptor was taken from a man aged 50-60 years with active or convalescent COVID-19.

The CDR3 protein is CASSWAMNEQFF. Written as DNA, the CDR3 is TGCGCCAGCAGCTGGGCTATGAATGAGCAGTTCTTC. The genes are TRBV5-1 and TRBJ2-1, with unresolved D. The CDR3 is 12 amino acids. Germline CDR1 is SGHRS and CDR2 is YFSETQ. V lost 3 bases to trimming and J lost 7 bases, with 8 bases between them.